The source of this T cell receptor (beta chain) is a study of blood T cell repertoires in COVID-19. This clone was observed a handful of times. Original data processing: The authors estimated nucleated cell counts from reference gene primer amplification. Profiling relied on immunoSEQ multiplex PCR, and the TCRdb table lists in-frame clones only, not all of them. That table is the source of V, J and clone size, and D and trimming were worked out from the DNA. The table lists approximately 240,000 clones, about 85% of them singletons. Germline V gene lookup returns CDR1 KGHSH and CDR2 LQKENI. This CDR3 has 15 residues. The junction had 5 bases not matched to a gene; V was cut back by 3 bases and J by 3 bases.

The material sequenced was peripheral blood. The chain is built from TRBV18 and TRBJ2-7, with 10 bases that match TRBD1. The sequence was obtained from a man aged 45-65 years who had recovered from COVID-19. CDR3 sequence: CASSPGQGLNYEQYF. The CDR3 coding sequence is TGTGCCAGCTCACCGGGACAGGGGCTGAACTACGAGCAGTACTTC.